A selection of T cell receptor beta chains follows, all from one sample in a study of CD8 T cells in ankylosing spondylitis. TCRdb reprocessed the 5' RACE reads with MiXCR, giving one entry per CDR3 protein. The top ten clones hold roughly 0.9% of a sample with about 450,000 distinct CDR3 sequences, about 24% of them seen once. The sequenced sample consisted of blood, either unsorted or a sorted T cell fraction (not recorded which). The receptors were sampled from a male donor with ankylosing spondylitis. CDR3s include the opening cysteine and the closing phenylalanine or tryptophan. The D gene is left open where the match is weak. A clone size is listed for some rows: how often the clone was seen (once, few, many), or a class if it is expanded.

length: 14; size: -; V: TRBV7-2; D: TRBD1; J: TRBJ1-1; DNA: TGTGCCAGCAGCTCCCCAGGGGGTGGCACTGAAGCTTTCTTT; CDR3: CASSSPGGGTEAFF
length: 16; size: -; V: TRBV7-2; D: TRBD2; J: TRBJ2-3; DNA: TGTGCCAGCAGCTCTATAAGCGGGAGAACCACAGATACGCAGTATTTT; CDR3: CASSSISGRTTDTQYF
length: 16; size: many; V: TRBV11-2; D: -; J: TRBJ2-1; DNA: TGTGCCAGCAGCTTATTGGTGGGAGTCTCCTACAATGAGCAGTTCTTC; CDR3: CASSLLVGVSYNEQFF
length: 11; size: -; V: TRBV20-1; D: -; J: TRBJ2-5; DNA: TGCAGTGCGCCCTTTGGGGAGACCCAGTACTTC; CDR3: CSAPFGETQYF
length: 14; size: many; V: TRBV12-3/TRBV12-4; D: TRBD1; J: TRBJ1-5; DNA: TGTGCCAGCAGTCAAGAGGGGGCTGGACAGCCCCAGCATTTT; CDR3: CASSQEGAGQPQHF
length: 13; size: -; V: TRBV19; D: -; J: TRBJ1-2; DNA: TGTGCCAGTAGTATAAGGGATCCCTATGGCTACACCTTC; CDR3: CASSIRDPYGYTF
length: 17; size: few; V: TRBV21-1; D: -; J: TRBJ1-1; DNA: TGTGCCAGCAGCAATCCGCCCACGACAGGGGGTTTCGCTGAAGCTTTCTTT; CDR3: CASSNPPTTGGFAEAFF
length: 12; size: -; V: TRBV20-1; D: -; J: TRBJ1-5; DNA: TGCAGTGCTAAACAGGCCACCGGGCCCCAGCATTTT; CDR3: CSAKQATGPQHF
length: 10; size: few; V: TRBV20-1; D: -; J: TRBJ2-3; DNA: TGCAGTGCAAATCTCGCTACGCAGTATTTT; CDR3: CSANLATQYF
length: 15; size: -; V: TRBV12-3/TRBV12-4; D: -; J: TRBJ1-5; DNA: TGTGCCAGCAGTCCCCGAGGCCCCCCCAATCAGCCCCAGCATTTT; CDR3: CASSPRGPPNQPQHF
length: 13; size: -; V: TRBV5-5; D: -; J: TRBJ1-2; DNA: TGTGCCAGCAGCCCTATTTTGTCCTATGGCTACACCTTC; CDR3: CASSPILSYGYTF
length: 16; size: -; V: TRBV12-3/TRBV12-4; D: TRBD2; J: TRBJ2-3; DNA: TGTGCCAGCAGTTCCCTTACTAGCGGCGGCACAGATACGCAGTATTTT; CDR3: CASSSLTSGGTDTQYF
length: 17; size: -; V: TRBV7-6; D: TRBD1; J: TRBJ2-1; DNA: TGTGCCAGCAGCCCACAACAGGGGGACCGTATTATCAATGAGCAGTTCTTC; CDR3: CASSPQQGDRIINEQFF
length: 16; size: few; V: TRBV7-9; D: TRBD2; J: TRBJ2-1; DNA: TGTGCCAGCAGCAAGCCAGGACTAGGGTCCTACAATGAGCAGTTCTTC; CDR3: CASSKPGLGSYNEQFF
length: 14; size: -; V: TRBV4-1; D: -; J: TRBJ2-1; DNA: TGCGCCAGCAGCCAATGGGGCTCCTACAATGAGCAGTTCTTC; CDR3: CASSQWGSYNEQFF
length: 15; size: few; V: TRBV7-9; D: -; J: TRBJ1-2; DNA: TGTGCCAGCAGCTTAGTGGCAGCTCTTGGTCGTGGCTACACCTTC; CDR3: CASSLVAALGRGYTF
length: 13; size: -; V: TRBV4-1; D: -; J: TRBJ2-5; DNA: TGCGCCAGCAGCCTGGAAGGGAGAAGGACCCAGTACTTC; CDR3: CASSLEGRRTQYF
length: 15; size: -; V: TRBV27; D: TRBD1; J: TRBJ2-3; DNA: TGTGCCAGCAGTTTCTCGGACAGGGGGAAGGTCTATACGTATTTT; CDR3: CASSFSDRGKVYTYF
length: 16; size: many; V: TRBV5-5; D: -; J: TRBJ2-2; DNA: TGTGCCAGCAGCTTGGGTCTAGCGTTGAACACCGGGGAGCTGTTTTTT; CDR3: CASSLGLALNTGELFF
length: 16; size: few; V: TRBV10-3; D: TRBD1; J: TRBJ2-2; DNA: TGTGCCATCCGTAAGGACAGGGGGCTTCGCACCGGGGAGCTGTTTTTT; CDR3: CAIRKDRGLRTGELFF
length: 14; size: -; V: TRBV7-2; D: -; J: TRBJ1-1; DNA: TGTGCCAGCAGTTACAATGCAGGGGATACTGAAGCTTTCTTT; CDR3: CASSYNAGDTEAFF
length: 16; size: -; V: TRBV4-2; D: -; J: TRBJ2-2; DNA: TGTGCCAGCAGCCAAGATAGAGGGGCTAACACCGGGGAGCTGTTTTTT; CDR3: CASSQDRGANTGELFF
length: 16; size: -; V: TRBV7-8; D: -; J: TRBJ2-1; DNA: TGTGCCAGCAGCTTAGAGTTGCCGGGGTCCCTCAATGAGCAGTTCTTC; CDR3: CASSLELPGSLNEQFF
length: 13; size: few; V: TRBV7-2; D: -; J: TRBJ2-5; DNA: TGTGCCAGCAGCTTACAACAGCAAGAGACCCAGTACTTC; CDR3: CASSLQQQETQYF
length: 14; size: -; V: TRBV19; D: -; J: TRBJ2-3; DNA: TGTGCCATCCGGGGGCAGGGGACCACAGATACGCAGTATTTT; CDR3: CAIRGQGTTDTQYF
length: 13; size: -; V: TRBV7-8; D: -; J: TRBJ1-6; DNA: TGTGCCAGCAGCCCAGGACGGAATTCACCCCTCCACTTT; CDR3: CASSPGRNSPLHF
length: 13; size: few; V: TRBV3-1; D: -; J: TRBJ1-1; DNA: TGTGCCAGCAGCCATGGAGGGACTCAGGAAGCTTTCTTT; CDR3: CASSHGGTQEAFF
length: 12; size: -; V: TRBV20-1; D: -; J: TRBJ2-5; DNA: TGCAGTGCTAGAGATGCGCGGGAGACCCAGTACTTC; CDR3: CSARDARETQYF